The source of this T cell receptor (beta chain) is a study of siplizumab effects on memory and regulatory T cells. The data were produced by immunoSEQ multiplex PCR, yet TCRdb's version contains in-frame clones alone and is incomplete. The sample includes some 75,000 clones, approximately 93% of them seen just once. Whole-study findings and limits: Unstimulated subsets were the mapping target of only a minor fraction of alloreactive clones.

On this clone: Its antigen is currently unknown.

What was sequenced was CD8+ T cells sorted from blood. The TCR originated in a human donor in good health.

DNA for the CDR3: TGTGCCAGCAGCCATCTTGATTCAAAAGCGGGCTACACCTTC. Residues: CASSHLDSKAGYTF. This chain connects TRBV4-2 to TRBJ1-2; D gene ambiguous. Looked up from germline, CDR1 is LGHNA and CDR2 is YNFKEQ. The germline V and J ends were trimmed by 3 bases and 8 bases, with 16 bases remaining between them. This CDR3 comprises 14 residues.